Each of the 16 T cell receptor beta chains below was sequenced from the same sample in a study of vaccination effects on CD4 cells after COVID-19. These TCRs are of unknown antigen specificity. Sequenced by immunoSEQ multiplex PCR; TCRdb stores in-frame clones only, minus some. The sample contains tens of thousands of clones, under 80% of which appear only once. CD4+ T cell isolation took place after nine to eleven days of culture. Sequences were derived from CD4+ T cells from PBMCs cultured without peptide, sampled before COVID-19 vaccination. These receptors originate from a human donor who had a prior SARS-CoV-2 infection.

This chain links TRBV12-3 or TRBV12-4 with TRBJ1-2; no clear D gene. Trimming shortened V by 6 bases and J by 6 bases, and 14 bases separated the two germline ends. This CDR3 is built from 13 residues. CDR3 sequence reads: CASSLYVGHGYTF. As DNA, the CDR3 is TGTGCCAGCAGCCTTTACGTGGGTCATGGCTACACCTTC.

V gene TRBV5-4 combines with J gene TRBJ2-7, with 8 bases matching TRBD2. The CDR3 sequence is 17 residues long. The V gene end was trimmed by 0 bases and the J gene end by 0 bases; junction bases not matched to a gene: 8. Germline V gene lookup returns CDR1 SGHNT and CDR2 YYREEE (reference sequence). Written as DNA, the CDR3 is TGTGCCAGCAGCTTGGCCGGGGGGGCTAGCCGCTCCTACGAGCAGTACTTC. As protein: CASSLAGGASRSYEQYF.

The DNA for the CDR3 is TGTGCCAGCAGCTTGTTAGGCACAGATACGCAGTATTTT. Its protein product is CASSLLGTDTQYF. The chain employs TRBV7-3 and TRBJ2-3; D unclear. Germline CDR1 is SGHTA and CDR2 is FQGTGA. Deletions cut 3 bases from V and 1 base from J, with 5 bases between. This CDR3 has 13 amino acids.

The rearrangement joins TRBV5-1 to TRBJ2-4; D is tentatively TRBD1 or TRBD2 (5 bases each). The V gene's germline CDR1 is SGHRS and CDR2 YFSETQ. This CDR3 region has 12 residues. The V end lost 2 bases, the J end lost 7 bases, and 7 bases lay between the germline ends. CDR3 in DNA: TGCGCCAGCAGCTTTGAGGGGAACATTCAGTACTTC. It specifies CASSFEGNIQYF.

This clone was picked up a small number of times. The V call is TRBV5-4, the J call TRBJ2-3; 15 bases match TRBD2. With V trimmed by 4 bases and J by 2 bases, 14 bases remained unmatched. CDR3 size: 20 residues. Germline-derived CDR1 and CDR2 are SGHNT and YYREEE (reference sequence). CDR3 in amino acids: CASSEEPDGTSGGNTDTQYF. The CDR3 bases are TGTGCCAGCAGCGAAGAGCCGGACGGGACTAGCGGGGGGAACACAGATACGCAGTATTTT. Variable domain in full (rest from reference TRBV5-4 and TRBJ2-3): ETGVTQSPTHLIKTRGQQVTLRCSSQSGHNTVSWYQQALGQGPQFIFQYYREEENGRGNFPPRFSGLQFPNYSSELNVNALELDDSALYLCASSEEPDGTSGGNTDTQYFGPGTRLTVL.

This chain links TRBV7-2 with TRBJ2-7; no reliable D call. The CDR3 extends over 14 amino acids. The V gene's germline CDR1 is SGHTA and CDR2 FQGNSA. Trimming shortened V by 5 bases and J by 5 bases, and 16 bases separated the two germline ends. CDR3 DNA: TGTGCCAGCAGCCTAGACTCCTCCCGGGACGAGCAGTACTTC. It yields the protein CASSLDSSRDEQYF.

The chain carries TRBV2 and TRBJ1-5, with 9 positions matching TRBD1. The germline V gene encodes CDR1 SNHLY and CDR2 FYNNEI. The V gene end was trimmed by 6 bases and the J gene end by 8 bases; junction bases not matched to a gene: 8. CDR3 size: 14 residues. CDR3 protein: CASSFDRGIKPQHF. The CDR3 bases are TGTGCCAGCAGCTTCGACAGGGGGATAAAGCCCCAGCATTTT.

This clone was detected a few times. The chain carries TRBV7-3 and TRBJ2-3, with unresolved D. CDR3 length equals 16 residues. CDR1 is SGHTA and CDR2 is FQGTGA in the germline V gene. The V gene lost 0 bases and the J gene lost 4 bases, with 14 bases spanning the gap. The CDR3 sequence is CASSLTSAGVADTQYF. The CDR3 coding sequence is TGTGCCAGCAGCTTAACGTCTGCAGGCGTCGCAGATACGCAGTATTTT.

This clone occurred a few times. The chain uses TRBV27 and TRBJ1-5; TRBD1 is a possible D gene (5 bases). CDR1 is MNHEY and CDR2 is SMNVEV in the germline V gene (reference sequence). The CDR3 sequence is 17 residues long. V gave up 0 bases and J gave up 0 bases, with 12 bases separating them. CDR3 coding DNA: TGTGCCAGCAGTTTATCGGGGGATCCATATAGCAATCAGCCCCAGCATTTT. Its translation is CASSLSGDPYSNQPQHF.

The CDR3 nucleotides read TGTGCCAGCAGCTTATGGTCGGGGGAGACCCAGTACTTC. Its translation is CASSLWSGETQYF. The rearrangement links TRBV5-6 to TRBJ2-5; D is perhaps TRBD2 (5 bases). This CDR3 comprises 13 residues. Trimming stripped 2 bases from V and 5 bases from J, with 10 bases between. Germline V gene sequence: CDR1 SGHDT, CDR2 YYEEEE.

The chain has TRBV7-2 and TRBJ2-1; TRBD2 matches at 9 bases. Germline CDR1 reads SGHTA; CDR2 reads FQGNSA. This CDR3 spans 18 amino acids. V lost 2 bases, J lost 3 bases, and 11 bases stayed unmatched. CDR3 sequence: CASSLLSGGGRGYNEQFF. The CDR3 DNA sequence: TGTGCCAGCAGCTTATTATCGGGCGGCGGGAGGGGCTACAATGAGCAGTTCTTC. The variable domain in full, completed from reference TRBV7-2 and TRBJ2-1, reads GAGVSQSPSNKVTEKGKDVELRCDPISGHTALYWYRQSLGQGLEFLIYFQGNSAPDKSGLPSDRFSAERTGGSVSTLTIQRTQQEDSAVYLCASSLLSGGGRGYNEQFFGPGTRLTVL.

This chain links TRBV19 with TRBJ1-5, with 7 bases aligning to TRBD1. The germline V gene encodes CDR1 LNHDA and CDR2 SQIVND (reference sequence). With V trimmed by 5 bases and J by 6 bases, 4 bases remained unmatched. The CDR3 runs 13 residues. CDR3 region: CASSRQGPQPQHF. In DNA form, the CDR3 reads TGTGCCAGTAGTCGACAGGGCCCTCAGCCCCAGCATTTT. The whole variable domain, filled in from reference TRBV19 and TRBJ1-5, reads DGGITQSPKYLFRKEGQNVTLSCEQNLNHDAMYWYRQDPGQGLRLIYYSQIVNDFQKGDIAEGYSVSREKKESFPLTVTSAQKNPTAFYLCASSRQGPQPQHFGDGTRLSIL.

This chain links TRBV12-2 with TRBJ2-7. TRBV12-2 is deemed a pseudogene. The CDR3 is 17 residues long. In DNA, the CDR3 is TGTGCAAGTCGCTTAGCCCTCCGGTCAGTGAGCTCCTACGAGCAGTACTTC. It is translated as CASRLALRSVSSYEQYF.

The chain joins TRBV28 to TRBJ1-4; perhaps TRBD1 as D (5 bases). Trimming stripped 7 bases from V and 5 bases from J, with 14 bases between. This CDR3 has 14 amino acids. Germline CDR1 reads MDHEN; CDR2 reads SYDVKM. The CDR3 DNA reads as TGTGCCAGCACCACGGGGCAGGGAAATGAAAAACTGTTTTTT. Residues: CASTTGQGNEKLFF.

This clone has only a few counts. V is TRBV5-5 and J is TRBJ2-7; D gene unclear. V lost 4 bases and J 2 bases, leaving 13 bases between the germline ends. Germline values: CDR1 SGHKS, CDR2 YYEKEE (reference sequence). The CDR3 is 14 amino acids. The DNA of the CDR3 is TGTGCCAGCAGCCCCTACGTATCGGCCTACGAGCAGTACTTC. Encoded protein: CASSPYVSAYEQYF.

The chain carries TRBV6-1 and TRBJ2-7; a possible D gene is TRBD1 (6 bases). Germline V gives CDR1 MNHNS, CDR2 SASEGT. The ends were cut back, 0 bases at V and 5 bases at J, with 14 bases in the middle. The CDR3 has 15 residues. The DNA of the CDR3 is TGTGCCAGCAGTGAAGCCAGGGGATATGGTCACGAGCAGTACTTC. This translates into CASSEARGYGHEQYF.